The 2 T cell receptor beta chains in this list originate from one sample, sequenced in a study of cytomegalovirus exposure and HLA in healthy donors. The PCR was carried out with 60 Vbeta primers and 13 Jbeta primers. Method: immunoSEQ multiplex PCR; TCRdb's copy keeps in-frame clones and lacks some. This table holds 200,000 to 250,000 clones, approximately 80% found once. The material sequenced was PBMCs. The receptors here all came from a girl under 18 in good health and CMV-seronegative.

This clone was seen at least ten times. The rearrangement uses TRBV4-2 and TRBJ2-3; 13 positions agree with TRBD2. The trim removed 3 bases at V and 1 base at J, leaving 7 bases unmatched. Germline-derived CDR1 and CDR2 are LGHNA and YNFKEQ. This CDR3 contains 18 residues. CDR3 loop: CASSHSLAGGPGTDTQYF. CDR3 nucleotides: TGTGCCAGCAGCCATTCACTAGCGGGAGGGCCGGGCACAGATACGCAGTATTTT.

This clone appeared once. J is TRBJ2-1 and V is TRBV10-2, with TRBD2 matching 7 bases. Trimming cost V 8 bases and J 9 bases; bases outside gene matches: 4. The germline V gene has CDR1 WSHSY and CDR2 SAAADI. This CDR3 is built from 11 residues. The CDR3 here is CASGTIVEQFF. Written as DNA, the CDR3 is TGCGCCAGCGGGACTATTGTTGAGCAGTTCTTC.